This T cell receptor beta chain was sequenced during a study of T cell responses to AZD1222 COVID-19 vaccine. Findings and limits, study-wide: Among the donors, most were white British and more were female, and clonal diversity was possibly underestimated. Among vaccine-associated CD4 TCRs, coverage spanned spike, with dominance at 160-218 and 743-854.

Regarding this clone: The antigen is undetermined.

After removal of 3 bases from V and 4 bases from J, the junction contained 8 bases not matched to a gene. Germline V lookup: CDR1 SGDLS, CDR2 YYNGEE. The CDR3 has 15 amino acids. Here immunoSEQ multiplex PCR was the method, and the copy in TCRdb shows in-frame clones only, minus some. This sample has more than 110,000 clones; roughly 90% occur once, and the top ten carry around 3.3%. The specimen comprised peripheral blood, sampled 28 days after the second AZD1222 dose. V gene TRBV9 combines with J gene TRBJ2-3; 7 bases are a match to TRBD1. This receptor was obtained from an adult who received the AZD1222 COVID-19 vaccine. The CDR3 sequence is CASSGTGVVSDTQYF. The CDR3 DNA sequence: TGTGCCAGCAGCGGAACAGGGGTTGTTTCAGATACGCAGTATTTT.